This T cell receptor (beta chain) was recovered during a study of cytomegalovirus exposure and HLA in healthy donors. At the level of the study: There were approximately 85 million unique TCRs (from HLA-typed donors) in an early data release.

There are 18 residues in the CDR3. Germline values: CDR1 SGHTA, CDR2 FQGNSA. Unmatched junction bases numbered 8, after V lost 0 bases and J lost 4 bases. The study, taken as a whole, reports: The authors listed around 150 TCR beta chains as cytomegalovirus-associated. Researchers reported in a later analysis that a missense DCLRE1C variant was tied to TCR beta V- and J-gene trimming.

It was with 60 Vbeta and 13 Jbeta primers that the PCR ran. Data came from immunoSEQ multiplex PCR; TCRdb stores just in-frame clones and leaves some out. Here the sample spans 150,000 to 200,000 clones, about 90% being singletons. Worth noting for this clone: Its antigen is as yet unknown.

The sequencing input was PBMCs. This rearrangement joins TRBV7-2 to TRBJ2-7; TRBD2 matches at 14 bases. This TCR was sampled from a girl under three years old in good health and CMV-seronegative. CDR3: CASSLAGTSGSGGYEQYF. The CDR3 bases are TGTGCCAGCAGCTTAGCCGGGACTAGCGGGAGTGGAGGATACGAGCAGTACTTC.